This TCR beta chain was identified in a study of CD8 T cells in ankylosing spondylitis. Study-wide points: A CD8+ phenotype characterized the disease-linked clones, which were relatively rare in peripheral blood. Earlier work had already found some motif variants in reactive arthritis synovial fluid and blood. Disease-linked clones were reportedly significantly enriched in matched ankylosing spondylitis synovial fluid. A TCR beta motif of under 10 highly homologous variants appeared characteristic of ankylosing spondylitis blood.

TCRdb re-called the 5' RACE reads through MiXCR, storing one row per CDR3 protein. The sample gives more than 500,000 distinct CDR3 sequences, roughly 5% of which show up once; under 4.5% is in the top ten. This clonotype has at least ten counts. Its antigen remains unknown. CDR1 and CDR2 (germline): MNHEY, SMNVEV (reference sequence). This CDR3 spans 15 amino acids. The germline V and J ends were trimmed by 4 bases and 2 bases, with 15 bases remaining between them. The material sequenced was blood, either unsorted or a sorted T cell fraction (not recorded which). The chain employs TRBV27 and TRBJ2-7; D call uncertain. The TCR originated in a male donor with ankylosing spondylitis. The CDR3 protein is CASSWRPPPAYEQYF. Written as DNA, the CDR3 is TGTGCCAGCAGTTGGCGGCCTCCCCCGGCCTACGAGCAGTACTTC.